Listed below are T cell receptor beta chains from one sample, sequenced in a study of cytomegalovirus exposure and HLA in healthy donors. The protocol was immunoSEQ multiplex PCR, while the TCRdb copy is restricted to in-frame clones and leaves out a portion. This table has about 140,000 clones, approximately 85% appearing once. Sequencing input: PBMCs. The receptors originated from a woman aged 40 to 49 in good health and CMV-seronegative. The CDR3 runs from the conserved cysteine through the conserved F or W. D genes are given only for firm matches. Size is stated for part of the rows, as once, few or many counts, or as a class when the clone is expanded.

d_gene: -; j_gene: TRBJ1-5; abundance: once; v_gene: TRBV6-1; CDR3nt: TGTGCCAGCAGTGAAGCGGGGGGGACTAGACAGCCCCAGCATTTT; CDR3aa: CASSEAGGTRQPQHF
d_gene: TRBD2; j_gene: TRBJ2-7; abundance: once; v_gene: TRBV7-6; CDR3nt: TGTGCCAGCAGCAAAAACTCTGGTTGGACTAGCGGGAGGGAGCAGTACTTC; CDR3aa: CASSKNSGWTSGREQYF
d_gene: -; j_gene: TRBJ1-3; abundance: -; v_gene: TRBV5-5; CDR3nt: TGTGCCAGCAGCTTGATGAGGGTAGCTGGAAACACCATATATTTT; CDR3aa: CASSLMRVAGNTIYF
d_gene: TRBD1; j_gene: TRBJ2-2; abundance: -; v_gene: TRBV7-9; CDR3nt: TGTGCCAGCAGACGGACAGGGGAGGTCGGGGAGCTGTTTTTT; CDR3aa: CASRRTGEVGELFF
d_gene: -; j_gene: TRBJ2-7; abundance: -; v_gene: TRBV14; CDR3nt: TGTGCCAGCAGCCTGTCTGGCGGCTACGAGCAGTACTTC; CDR3aa: CASSLSGGYEQYF
d_gene: -; j_gene: TRBJ2-2; abundance: -; v_gene: TRBV6-6; CDR3nt: TGTGCCAGCAGCCCAGGGGCCGGGGAGCTGTTTTTT; CDR3aa: CASSPGAGELFF
d_gene: -; j_gene: TRBJ2-7; abundance: once; v_gene: TRBV27; CDR3nt: TGTGCCAGCAGTCCGGGTACGGCAAGCTCCTACGAGCAGTACTTC; CDR3aa: CASSPGTASSYEQYF
d_gene: TRBD2; j_gene: TRBJ2-1; abundance: -; v_gene: TRBV2; CDR3nt: TGTGCCAGCAGTGAAGCGGCGGGACTAGCGGGAGGGCCCGGGGGGGAGCAGTTCTTC; CDR3aa: CASSEAAGLAGGPGGEQFF
d_gene: TRBD2; j_gene: TRBJ2-5; abundance: -; v_gene: TRBV7-3; CDR3nt: TGTGCCAGCAGCCCCGACGGAGAATCTAGCGGGAGAGAGACCCAGTACTTC; CDR3aa: CASSPDGESSGRETQYF
d_gene: -; j_gene: TRBJ1-5; abundance: -; v_gene: TRBV19; CDR3nt: TGTGCCAGTAGTACCCGCCCGAGGGACTTAAATCAGCCCCAGCATTTT; CDR3aa: CASSTRPRDLNQPQHF
d_gene: TRBD2; j_gene: TRBJ2-1; abundance: -; v_gene: TRBV7-9; CDR3nt: TGTGCCAGCAGCACAAGAGCGGGAGGGCCCTACAATGAGCAGTTCTTC; CDR3aa: CASSTRAGGPYNEQFF
d_gene: -; j_gene: TRBJ2-2; abundance: once; v_gene: TRBV6-1; CDR3nt: TGTGCCAGCAGTGAAGAGCCTTCAACCGGGGAGCTGTTTTTT; CDR3aa: CASSEEPSTGELFF